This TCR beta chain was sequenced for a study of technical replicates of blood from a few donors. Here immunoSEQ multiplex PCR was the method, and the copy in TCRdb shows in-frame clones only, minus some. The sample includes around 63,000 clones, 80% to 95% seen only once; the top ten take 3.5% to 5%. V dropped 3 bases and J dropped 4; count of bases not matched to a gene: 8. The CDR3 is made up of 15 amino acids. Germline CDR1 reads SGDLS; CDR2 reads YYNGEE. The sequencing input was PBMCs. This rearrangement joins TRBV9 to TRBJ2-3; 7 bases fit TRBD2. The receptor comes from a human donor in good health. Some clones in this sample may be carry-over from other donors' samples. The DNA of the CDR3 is TGTGCCAGCAGCGACGGGGAGGGCGGGGCAGATACGCAGTATTTT. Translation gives CASSDGEGGADTQYF.